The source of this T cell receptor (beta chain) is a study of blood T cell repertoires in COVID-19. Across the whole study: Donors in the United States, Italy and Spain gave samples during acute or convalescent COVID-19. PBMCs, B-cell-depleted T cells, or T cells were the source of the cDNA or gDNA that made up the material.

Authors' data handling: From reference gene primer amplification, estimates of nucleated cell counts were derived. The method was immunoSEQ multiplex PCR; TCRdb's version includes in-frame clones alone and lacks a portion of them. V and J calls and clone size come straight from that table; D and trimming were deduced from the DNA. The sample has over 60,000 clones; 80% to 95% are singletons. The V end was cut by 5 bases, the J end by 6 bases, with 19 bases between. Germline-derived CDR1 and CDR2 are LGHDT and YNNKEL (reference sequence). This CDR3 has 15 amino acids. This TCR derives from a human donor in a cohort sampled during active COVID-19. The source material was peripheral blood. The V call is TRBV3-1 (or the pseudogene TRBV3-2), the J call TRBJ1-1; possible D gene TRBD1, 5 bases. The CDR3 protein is CASSYTPGLRAEAFF. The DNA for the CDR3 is TGTGCCAGCAGCTATACCCCGGGACTAAGGGCTGAAGCTTTCTTT.